A single sample is the source of the 16 T cell receptor beta chains below, sequenced in a study of blood T cell repertoires in COVID-19 (dated by TCRdb to the early 2020s). The receptor library was made with the immunoSEQ multiplex PCR assay. The table was pulled from immuneACCESS by TCRdb, which kept in-frame rearrangements only. Such tables lose some clones; where checked, under half of the loss comes from unresolved V genes, and the rest has no known cause. This sample gives over 75,000 clones in total; 85% to 90% of them show up just once. The ten top clones hold approximately 1.5% of the sample. Sample: peripheral blood. The receptors stem from a human donor with active COVID-19. The donor label of this sample is uncertain.

The rearrangement joins TRBV19 to TRBJ1-3; D unclear. The CDR3 runs 12 residues. V lost 9 bases and J 4 bases, leaving 10 bases between the germline ends. Germline V gives CDR1 LNHDA, CDR2 SQIVND (reference sequence). The CDR3 reads CASPGLGNTIYF. For the CDR3, the DNA is TGTGCCAGCCCTGGCCTCGGAAACACCATATATTTT.

This clone turned up a few times. The gene calls are TRBV4-3 and TRBJ2-1, with 9 bases matching TRBD2. This CDR3 has 16 residues. CDR1 LGHNA and CDR2 YSLEER come from the germline V gene. Trimming removed 3 bases from V and 6 bases from J; junction bases left unmatched: 9. CDR3 nucleotides: TGCGCCAGCAGCCAGCTCGCGGGGGGGCCTGGCAATGAGCAGTTCTTC. It specifies CASSQLAGGPGNEQFF.

This clone was seen only a few times. The V gene is TRBV3-1 (or the pseudogene TRBV3-2), the J gene TRBJ2-5; 11 bases line up with TRBD2. After removal of 1 base from V and 1 base from J, the junction contained 2 bases not matched to a gene. In germline, CDR1 is LGHDT, CDR2 YNNKEL (reference sequence). The CDR3 has 16 residues. The CDR3 nucleotides read TGTGCCAGCAGCCAAGTTCTAGCGGGGGGCCAAGAGACCCAGTACTTC. Its protein is CASSQVLAGGQETQYF.

The rearrangement joins TRBV10-2 to TRBJ2-3; tentative D call: TRBD2 (5 bases). Germline values: CDR1 WSHSY, CDR2 SAAADI. V shed 5 bases and J shed 3 bases, with 15 bases lying between them. CDR3 length equals 15 residues. The CDR3, as DNA: TGCGCCAGCAGTAGAGGGTATAGAGGGACAGATACGCAGTATTTT. Residues: CASSRGYRGTDTQYF.

The chain carries TRBV7-8 and TRBJ2-3, with D perhaps TRBD2 (5 bases). The V end was cut by 2 bases, the J end by 11 bases, with 8 bases between. There are 11 residues in the CDR3. CDR1 is SGHVS, CDR2 FQNEAQ, per germline. CDR3 coding DNA: TGTGCCAGCAGCTTACTAGAGGGGCAGTATTTT. It is translated as CASSLLEGQYF.

This clone was recorded only once. The chain uses TRBV5-1 and TRBJ2-7, with TRBD1 identical over 11 bases. The CDR3 is 17 residues long. V shed 4 bases and J 4 bases; nucleotides not matched to a gene: 13. Germline values: CDR1 SGHRS, CDR2 YFSETQ. CDR3 DNA sequence: TGCGCCAGCAGCCGTATATCGGGACAGGGGGAACCTTACGAGCAGTACTTC. It is translated as CASSRISGQGEPYEQYF.

V is TRBV7-6 and J is TRBJ2-1; 10 nucleotides line up with TRBD2. The CDR3 has 16 residues. The V segment lost 5 bases and the J segment 5 bases; nucleotides outside the gene matches: 9. Germline V gene lookup returns CDR1 SGHVS and CDR2 FNYEAQ. The CDR3 DNA sequence: TGTGCCAGCAGCCCACGGACTAGCGGCCTTAACAATGAGCAGTTCTTC. This sequence encodes CASSPRTSGLNNEQFF. Complete variable domain (other parts from reference TRBV7-6 and TRBJ2-1): GAGVSQSPRYKVTKRGQDVALRCDPISGHVSLYWYRQALGQGPEFLTYFNYEAQQDKSGLPNDRFSAERPEGSISTLTIQRTEQRDSAMYRCASSPRTSGLNNEQFFGPGTRLTVL.

This chain joins TRBV5-1 and TRBJ2-1; D might be TRBD2 (6 bases). The V end was cut by 4 bases, the J end by 7 bases, with 9 bases between. This CDR3 has 12 amino acids. Germline CDR1 and CDR2: SGHRS and YFSETQ. The CDR3 loop reads CASSKLANEQFF. CDR3 in DNA: TGCGCCAGCAGCAAACTAGCTAATGAGCAGTTCTTC.

This sequence joins TRBV19 and TRBJ2-6, with D perhaps TRBD1 (5 bases). The CDR3 runs to 16 residues. The germline V gene has CDR1 LNHDA and CDR2 SQIVND (reference sequence). V was cut by 7 bases and J by 2 bases, with 15 bases left in between. CDR3 coding DNA: TGTGCCAGTACCTGGTTGGACAACGCTGGGGCCAACGTCCTGACTTTC. Protein: CASTWLDNAGANVLTF. The variable domain in full, completed from reference TRBV19 and TRBJ2-6, reads DGGITQSPKYLFRKEGQNVTLSCEQNLNHDAMYWYRQDPGQGLRLIYYSQIVNDFQKGDIAEGYSVSREKKESFPLTVTSAQKNPTAFYLCASTWLDNAGANVLTFGAGSRLTVL.

V gene TRBV6-5 combines with J gene TRBJ2-7, with D unclear. This CDR3 spans 12 amino acids. Germline V CDR1 and CDR2: MNHEY, SVGAGI. With 5 bases removed from V and 4 bases from J, the gap between germline ends came to 9 bases. The CDR3 region has the DNA TGTGCCAGCAGTCCCCCCCGTTACGAGCAGTACTTC. This translates into CASSPPRYEQYF.

The CDR3 is CASSLLRGTGSGEQFF. In DNA, the CDR3 is TGTGCCAGCAGTTTATTGCGGGGGACGGGTAGTGGTGAGCAGTTCTTC. V is TRBV28 and J is TRBJ2-1; TRBD2 matches at 7 bases. Germline V gene lookup returns CDR1 MDHEN and CDR2 SYDVKM. V lost 1 base, J lost 9 bases, and 12 bases stayed unmatched. This CDR3 has 16 amino acids. The variable domain in full, with the rest retrieved from reference TRBV28 and TRBJ2-1, is DVKVTQSSRYLVKRTGEKVFLECVQDMDHENMFWYRQDPGLGLRLIYFSYDVKMKEKGDIPEGYSVSREKKERFSLILESASTNQTSMYLCASSLLRGTGSGEQFFGPGTRLTVL.

The CDR3 region is CSASRGTYEQYF. The DNA for the CDR3 is TGCAGTGCTAGTCGGGGGACCTACGAGCAGTACTTC. J is TRBJ2-7 and V is TRBV20-1, with D tentatively TRBD2 (6 bases). This CDR3 is 12 amino acids long. The V gene's germline CDR1 is DFQATT and CDR2 SNEGSKA (reference sequence). Trimming pared 3 bases from V and 2 bases from J, leaving 8 bases between.

This clone has only one observation. The chain uses TRBV28 and TRBJ1-2; D is perhaps TRBD1 (6 bases). V gave up 7 bases and J gave up 6 bases, with 18 bases separating them. The CDR3 totals 14 residues. Germline values: CDR1 MDHEN, CDR2 SYDVKM. CDR3 sequence (DNA): TGTGCCAGCATCCCCACCGGGGGGCTGCATGGCTACACCTTC. It codes for CASIPTGGLHGYTF.

The chain carries TRBV19 and TRBJ1-1; tentatively, D is TRBD1 (6 bases). Germline V CDR1 and CDR2: LNHDA, SQIVND (reference sequence). This CDR3 has 15 residues. V was clipped by 7 bases and J by 1 base, with 16 bases between them. In DNA form, the CDR3 reads TGTGCCAGTACCGACCCCGGGACACCGAACACTGAAGCTTTCTTT. This sequence encodes CASTDPGTPNTEAFF.

V and J are TRBV28 and TRBJ1-1; the D is unclear. The CDR3 runs to 16 residues. Per germline, CDR1 MDHEN and CDR2 SYDVKM. Between the trimmed V and J ends, which lost 5 bases and 2 bases, there was a span of 18 bases. The CDR3 reads CASSPGSWVVNTEAFF. Here the CDR3 DNA reads TGTGCCAGCAGTCCTGGGAGTTGGGTAGTTAACACTGAAGCTTTCTTT.

The chain combines TRBV6-5 with TRBJ1-5; D possibly corresponds to TRBD1 (5 bases). The V and J ends lost 3 bases and 6 bases respectively, with 15 bases between them. This CDR3 comprises 15 residues. CDR1 is MNHEY, CDR2 SVGAGI, per germline. CDR3 sequence reads: CASSYSQGTSQPQHF. In nucleotides, the CDR3 is TGTGCCAGCAGTTATAGCCAGGGAACAAGTCAGCCCCAGCATTTT.